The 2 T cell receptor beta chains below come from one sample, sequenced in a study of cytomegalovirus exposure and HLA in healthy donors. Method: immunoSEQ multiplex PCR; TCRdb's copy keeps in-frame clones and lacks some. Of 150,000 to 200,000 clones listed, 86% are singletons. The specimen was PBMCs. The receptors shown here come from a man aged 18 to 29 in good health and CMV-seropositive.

The CDR3 loop is CASRPGGDNEQFF. Here the CDR3 DNA reads TGTGCCAGCAGGCCAGGGGGAGACAATGAGCAGTTCTTC. The chain employs TRBV6-5 and TRBJ2-1, with 7 bases aligning to TRBD1. V was clipped by 6 bases and J by 5 bases; unmatched bases: 4. Germline values: CDR1 MNHEY, CDR2 SVGAGI. The CDR3 is 13 amino acids.

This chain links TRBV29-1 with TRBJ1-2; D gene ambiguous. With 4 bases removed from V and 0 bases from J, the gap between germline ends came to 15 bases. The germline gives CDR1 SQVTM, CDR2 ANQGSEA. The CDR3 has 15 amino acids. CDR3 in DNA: TGCAGCGTTGCGAACCCAAGAGGTACTAACTATGGCTACACCTTC. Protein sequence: CSVANPRGTNYGYTF.